These 12 T cell receptor beta chains were all obtained from the same sample, sequenced in a study of blood T cell repertoires in COVID-19 (dated by TCRdb to 2020 to 2022). The library was prepared using the immunoSEQ multiplex PCR assay. TCRdb obtained this table from immuneACCESS and retained in-frame rearrangements with V and J assigned. These tables miss some clones; where compared with another copy, unresolved V genes account for less than half of the shortfall, and the remainder is unexplained. Across this sample there are approximately 53,000 clones, with roughly 80% seen only once. Roughly 22% of the sample lies in the top ten. The sample taken for sequencing was peripheral blood. These receptors were obtained from a woman aged 55-69 years with acute or convalescent COVID-19.

The V and J genes are TRBV4-1 and TRBJ1-5; D is perhaps TRBD1 (5 bases). Trimming cost V 3 bases and J 3 bases, with 9 bases left between them. This CDR3 has 14 residues. Germline V CDR1 and CDR2: MGHRA, YSYEKL. This CDR3 is CASSHDSYNQPQHF. DNA for the CDR3: TGCGCCAGCAGCCATGACAGTTACAATCAGCCCCAGCATTTT.

This sequence joins TRBV12-3 or TRBV12-4 and TRBJ1-3, with D possibly TRBD1 on 5 matching bases. This CDR3 comprises 13 residues. V lost 7 bases, J lost 8 bases, and 15 bases lay in between. In nucleotides, the CDR3 is TGTGCCAGCACTCACCTCAGGGTGGACACCATATATTTT. It is translated as CASTHLRVDTIYF.

The chain recombines TRBV19 with TRBJ2-1, with D hard to call. Deletions cut 3 bases from V and 9 bases from J, with 12 bases between. The germline CDR1 and CDR2 sequences are LNHDA and SQIVND (reference sequence). This CDR3 region has 13 residues. This CDR3 reads CASSMTLGGEQFF. The CDR3 nucleotides are TGTGCCAGTAGTATGACCCTAGGCGGTGAGCAGTTCTTC.

The chain has TRBV19 and TRBJ2-1; 10 nucleotides agree with TRBD1. The CDR3 has 14 residues. After removal of 8 bases from V and 3 bases from J, the junction contained 4 bases not matched to a gene. In germline, CDR1 is LNHDA, CDR2 SQIVND (reference sequence). This CDR3 is CASSGTGVYNEQFF. As DNA, the CDR3 is TGTGCCAGTTCCGGGACAGGGGTCTACAATGAGCAGTTCTTC.

The genes are TRBV5-1 and TRBJ2-2, with D perhaps TRBD2 (5 bases). The CDR3 sequence is 14 residues long. The V end was cut by 4 bases, the J end by 1 base, with 8 bases between. Germline loops: CDR1 SGHRS, CDR2 YFSETQ. The chain's CDR3 is CASSTGMNTGELFF. CDR3 DNA sequence: TGCGCCAGCAGCACCGGGATGAACACCGGGGAGCTGTTTTTT.

V usage is TRBV9 and J usage is TRBJ1-3, with 9 positions matching TRBD1. Germline V gene lookup returns CDR1 SGDLS and CDR2 YYNGEE. V was clipped by 2 bases and J by 4 bases; unmatched bases: 4. This CDR3 comprises 15 residues. CDR3: CASSVNTGGGNTIYF. The CDR3 nucleotides read TGTGCCAGCAGCGTCAACACAGGGGGCGGAAACACCATATATTTT.

This clone showed up just once. The chain uses TRBV4-1 and TRBJ2-1; no firm D call. The length of the CDR3 is 16 residues. V lost 1 base and J 0 bases, leaving 10 bases between the germline ends. The germline V gene has CDR1 MGHRA and CDR2 YSYEKL. CDR3 DNA sequence: TGCGCCAGCAGCCAAGCTTTTCCGAGCTCCTACAATGAGCAGTTCTTC. Residues: CASSQAFPSSYNEQFF.

This clone appeared a few times. CDR3 in DNA: TGTGCCAGCAGTCCACGGGACTGGTACGACACCATATATTTT. It translates to CASSPRDWYDTIYF. The rearrangement uses TRBV25-1 and TRBJ1-3; possibly TRBD1 for D (5 bases). V dropped 5 bases and J dropped 8 bases, with 16 bases sitting between them. This CDR3 contains 14 residues. Germline loops: CDR1 MGHDK, CDR2 SYGVNS.

The rearrangement joins TRBV4-2 to TRBJ2-3; D not certain. The CDR3 is 17 amino acids. Germline loops: CDR1 LGHNA, CDR2 YNFKEQ. Trimming took 4 bases from V and 0 from J, leaving 17 bases between them. DNA for the CDR3: TGTGCCAGCAGCCTTCGTTACAGATCCTCTAGCACAGATACGCAGTATTTT. The encoded protein is CASSLRYRSSSTDTQYF.

This clone was observed once. This chain uses TRBV5-4 with TRBJ2-3; TRBD1 is a possible D gene (6 bases). The CDR3 length is 15 residues. V dropped 5 bases and J dropped 2 bases, with 15 bases sitting between them. The germline V gene has CDR1 SGHNT and CDR2 YYREEE (reference sequence). DNA for the CDR3: TGTGCCAGCAGAGAGACAGGTGGCCACACAGATACGCAGTATTTT. Amino acids: CASRETGGHTDTQYF.

This clone showed up just a few times. The chain carries TRBV7-9 and TRBJ1-2; D remains ambiguous. This CDR3 region has 14 residues. V lost 8 bases and J lost 5, with 18 bases in between. Germline V CDR1 and CDR2: SEHNR, FQNEAQ (reference sequence). CDR3 in amino acids: CASVGGSQWYGYTF. The DNA for the CDR3 is TGTGCCAGCGTTGGCGGGAGCCAGTGGTATGGCTACACCTTC.

This chain links TRBV19 with TRBJ2-7, with D possibly TRBD2 on 5 matching bases. Germline V gene sequence: CDR1 LNHDA, CDR2 SQIVND (reference sequence). V lost 0 bases and J 2 bases, leaving 11 bases between the germline ends. The length of the CDR3 is 15 residues. The CDR3 sequence is CASSIDGVNPYEQYF. In nucleotides, the CDR3 is TGTGCCAGTAGTATAGACGGGGTTAATCCCTACGAGCAGTACTTC. The whole variable domain, remainder taken from reference TRBV19 and TRBJ2-7, is DGGITQSPKYLFRKEGQNVTLSCEQNLNHDAMYWYRQDPGQGLRLIYYSQIVNDFQKGDIAEGYSVSREKKESFPLTVTSAQKNPTAFYLCASSIDGVNPYEQYFGPGTRLTVT.